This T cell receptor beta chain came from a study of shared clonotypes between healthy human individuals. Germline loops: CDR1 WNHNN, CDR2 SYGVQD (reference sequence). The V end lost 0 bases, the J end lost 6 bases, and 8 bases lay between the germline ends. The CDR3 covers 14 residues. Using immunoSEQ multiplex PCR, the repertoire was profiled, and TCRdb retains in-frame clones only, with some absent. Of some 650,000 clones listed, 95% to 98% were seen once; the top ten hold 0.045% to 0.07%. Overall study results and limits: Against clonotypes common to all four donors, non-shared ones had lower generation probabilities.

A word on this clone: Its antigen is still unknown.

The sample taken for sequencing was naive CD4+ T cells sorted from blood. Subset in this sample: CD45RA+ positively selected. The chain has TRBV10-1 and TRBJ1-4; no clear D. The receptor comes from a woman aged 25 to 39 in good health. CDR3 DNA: TGCGCCAGCAGTGAGTCCGGGTTGCATGAAAAACTGTTTTTT. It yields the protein CASSESGLHEKLFF.